The entry below describes one T cell receptor (beta chain). The data are from a study of blood T cell repertoires in COVID-19. Study-level information: Collection of acute and convalescent COVID-19 samples took place in the United States, Italy and Spain. PBMCs, B-cell-depleted T cells, or T cells were the source of the cDNA or gDNA that made up the material.

Per the original methods: Amplification of reference gene primers provided the estimated nucleated cell counts. The repertoire was sequenced with immunoSEQ multiplex PCR; TCRdb's copy has only in-frame clones and lacks some. From that table come the V and J calls and clone size; the DNA was used to work out D and trimming. The table includes more than 85,000 clones, more than 75% detected once. Trimming stripped 3 bases from V and 3 bases from J, with 11 bases between. Looked up from germline, CDR1 is WSHSY and CDR2 is SAAADI. This CDR3 is 15 amino acids long. The sequence derives from an elderly man with acute or convalescent COVID-19. The chain couples TRBV10-2 to TRBJ1-4; the D is unclear. Material for sequencing was peripheral blood. CDR3 in amino acids: CASSEKRDSNEKLFF. CDR3 nucleotides: TGCGCCAGCAGTGAAAAGCGTGATTCTAATGAAAAACTGTTTTTT.